The 21 T cell receptor beta chains below all came from one sample that was sequenced in a study of blood T cells in healthy people across ages. Then a second PCR, running roughly 7 to 12 cycles, was carried out with a sample-barcoded 5' primer and a J-beta primer mix. TCRdb re-derived calls from the 5' RACE reads in MiXCR, one entry per CDR3 protein. The sample holds roughly 800,000 distinct CDR3 sequences, roughly 53% seen once. Sequences were obtained from blood. These receptors were taken from a man of 80 years or more in good health.

The chain employs TRBV20-1 and TRBJ2-1, with 12 bases lining up with TRBD2. Germline-derived CDR1 and CDR2 are DFQATT and SNEGSKA (reference sequence). The V gene end was trimmed by 0 bases and the J gene end by 8 bases; junction bases not matched to a gene: 11. The CDR3 is 17 amino acids. The CDR3 spells CSARDRLAGGPYHEQFF. The CDR3 nucleotides are TGCAGTGCTAGAGATAGGCTAGCGGGAGGGCCCTATCATGAGCAGTTCTTC.

This chain connects TRBV2 to TRBJ2-1; D unresolved. CDR1 SNHLY and CDR2 FYNNEI come from the germline V gene. There are 13 residues in the CDR3. V dropped 3 bases and J dropped 12 bases, with 15 bases sitting between them. CDR3 protein: CASSELFTVGQFF. DNA for the CDR3: TGTGCCAGCAGTGAGCTGTTTACGGTTGGGCAGTTCTTC. The full variable domain, in which reference TRBV2 and TRBJ2-1 provide the parts outside the CDR3, is EPEVTQTPSHQVTQMGQEVILRCVPISNHLYFYWYRQILGQKVEFLVSFYNNEISEKSEIFDDQFSVERPDGSNFTLKIRSTKLEDSAMYFCASSELFTVGQFFGPGTRLTVL.

The chain has TRBV29-1 and TRBJ2-6; 9 bases are a match to TRBD1. The germline CDR1 and CDR2 sequences are SQVTM and ANQGSEA. The CDR3 consists of 18 residues. J gave up 8 bases and V 3 bases, and 17 bases lay outside the gene matches. CDR3 DNA: TGCAGCGTTGATCGGGCACAGGGGGCGAACGAAGGGACCAACGTCCTGACTTTC. Translation gives CSVDRAQGANEGTNVLTF.

The V gene is TRBV6-5, the J gene TRBJ2-7; TRBD1 matches at 10 bases. The CDR3 loop spans 15 amino acids. V shed 5 bases, J shed 3 bases, and the junction held 7 bases outside the gene matches. Germline lookup yields CDR1 MNHEY and CDR2 SVGAGI. The CDR3 nucleotides read TGTGCCAGCAGTAAAGACCGGGACAGGGGCTACGAGCAGTACTTC. Amino acids: CASSKDRDRGYEQYF.

The chain has TRBV7-2 and TRBJ2-1, with TRBD2 as a possible D gene (6 bases). The CDR3 covers 12 residues. The V end was cut by 8 bases, the J end by 10 bases, with 15 bases between. In germline, CDR1 is SGHTA, CDR2 FQGNSA. CDR3 nucleotide sequence: TGTGCCAGCGGACGTAGCGGACTGGAGCAGTTCTTC. Amino acids: CASGRSGLEQFF. Full variable domain (rest looked up from reference TRBV7-2 and TRBJ2-1): GAGVSQSPSNKVTEKGKDVELRCDPISGHTALYWYRQSLGQGLEFLIYFQGNSAPDKSGLPSDRFSAERTGGSVSTLTIQRTQQEDSAVYLCASGRSGLEQFFGPGTRLTVL.

This clonotype was seen only a few times. A read error may account for a junction end that differs from germline. The rearrangement joins TRBV7-2 to TRBJ2-6; 8 bases agree with TRBD1. Germline-derived CDR1 and CDR2 are SGHTA and FQGNSA. This CDR3 is built from 18 residues. The CDR3: CASSFLGQVASGANVLTF. The CDR3 DNA follows: TGTGCTAGCAGCTTCCTGGGACAGGTCGCCTCTGGGGCCAACGTCCTGACTTTC.

The chain's CDR3 is CASSQDRLDGGQYAYF. The CDR3 region has the DNA TGCGCCAGCAGCCAAGATCGGCTGGACGGGGGCCAATACGCGTATTTT. V is TRBV4-1 and J is TRBJ2-3; D could derive from TRBD1 or TRBD2 (6 bases each). Germline V lookup: CDR1 MGHRA, CDR2 YSYEKL. This CDR3 is 16 amino acids long. Trimming took off 0 bases at V and 14 bases at J, with 24 bases between the two ends.

The genes are TRBV7-2 and TRBJ2-7, with D perhaps matching TRBD2 (7 bases). Germline CDR1 and CDR2: SGHTA and FQGNSA. This CDR3 has 15 residues. Deletions cut 6 bases from V and 5 bases from J, with 20 bases between. DNA for the CDR3: TGTGCCAGCAGACGGTCCGGGACCGGGGGGCACGAGCAGTACTTC. This gives the protein CASRRSGTGGHEQYF.

The chain combines TRBV7-9 with TRBJ2-1; weak D call: TRBD2 (6 bases). Looked up from germline, CDR1 is SEHNR and CDR2 is FQNEAQ (reference sequence). CDR3 length: 14 residues. V lost 7 bases to trimming and J lost 0 bases, with 10 bases between them. DNA of the CDR3: TGTGCCAGCACCCGGACTAACTCCTACAATGAGCAGTTCTTC. Its protein product is CASTRTNSYNEQFF.

The genes are TRBV6-2 or TRBV6-3 and TRBJ2-7; TRBD2 matches 11 bases. Germline CDR1 and CDR2: MNHEY and SVGEGT. V lost 2 bases, J lost 2 bases, and 8 bases stayed unmatched. This CDR3 is built from 17 residues. The chain's CDR3 is CASSYQLAGATPYEQYF. DNA for the CDR3: TGTGCCAGCAGTTACCAACTAGCGGGAGCGACTCCCTACGAGCAGTACTTC.

As for this clonotype: This CDR3 fails to terminate in the conserved phenylalanine or tryptophan, so it likely reflects a read error. This sequence joins TRBV10-1 and TRBJ2-4; D is undetermined. From germline, CDR1 is WNHNN and CDR2 SYGVQD (reference sequence). V dropped 0 bases and J dropped 7 bases, with 7 bases sitting between them. CDR3 length equals 13 residues. CDR3 sequence reads: CASSESIRNIQYV. The CDR3 bases are TGCGCCAGCAGTGAGTCGATAAGGAACATTCAGTACGTC.

This clonotype was recorded only once. The rearrangement uses TRBV6-1 and TRBJ2-7, with D maybe TRBD1 (5 bases). The CDR3 runs 16 residues. Germline lookup yields CDR1 MNHNS and CDR2 SASEGT. V lost 0 bases to trimming and J lost 2 bases, with 14 bases between them. The CDR3 here is CASSEARARQTYEQYF. The CDR3 DNA is TGTGCCAGCAGTGAAGCCAGGGCGAGACAGACCTACGAGCAGTACTTC.

The CDR3 loop reads CASSPQAVAAREQFF. The CDR3 nucleotides are TGTGCCAGCAGCCCTCAAGCCGTCGCGGCCAGGGAGCAGTTCTTC. The V call is TRBV3-1, the J call TRBJ2-1; D call uncertain. CDR3 length: 15 residues. Germline-derived CDR1 and CDR2 are LGHDT and YNNKEL (reference sequence). With 4 bases removed from V and 10 bases from J, the gap between germline ends came to 20 bases.

The rearrangement links TRBV20-1 to TRBJ1-2; D is possibly TRBD1 (5 bases). Per the germline V gene, CDR1 is DFQATT and CDR2 is SNEGSKA (reference sequence). The V end lost 0 bases, the J end lost 4 bases, and 18 bases lay between the germline ends. The CDR3 runs to 16 residues. The CDR3 here is CSARDWKGNSGYGYTF. The CDR3 DNA follows: TGCAGTGCTAGAGATTGGAAGGGGAACTCTGGCTATGGCTACACCTTC.

In its sample, this clonotype was seen many times. This chain links TRBV29-1 with TRBJ2-7; D is possibly TRBD1 (5 bases). This CDR3 is built from 13 residues. CDR1 and CDR2 from the germline V gene are SQVTM and ANQGSEA. The germline V and J ends were trimmed by 6 bases and 3 bases, with 15 bases remaining between them. The CDR3 reads CSVAPRQFYEQYF. In DNA form, the CDR3 reads TGCAGCGTGGCCCCTAGACAGTTCTACGAGCAGTACTTC.

V and J are TRBV28 and TRBJ2-1; D is unresolved. This CDR3 has 13 residues. Germline lookup yields CDR1 MDHEN and CDR2 SYDVKM. The V end lost 3 bases, the J end lost 8 bases, and 11 bases lay between the germline ends. The CDR3 nucleotides are TGTGCCAGCAGTTTGCCCCCAATCTATGAGCAGTTCTTC. This sequence encodes CASSLPPIYEQFF. The full variable domain, completed using reference TRBV28 and TRBJ2-1, is DVKVTQSSRYLVKRTGEKVFLECVQDMDHENMFWYRQDPGLGLRLIYFSYDVKMKEKGDIPEGYSVSREKKERFSLILESASTNQTSMYLCASSLPPIYEQFFGPGTRLTVL.

Comments on this clonotype: An end of the junction differs from the germline gene, which may be a read error. This chain joins TRBV7-2 and TRBJ2-5; D might be TRBD1 (5 bases). CDR3 length: 13 amino acids. Germline V CDR1 and CDR2: SGHTA, FQGNSA. CDR3 DNA sequence: TGTGCCAGCAGCTCGGACACCCAAGAGACCCAGCACTTC. Encoded protein: CASSSDTQETQHF. The whole variable domain, filled in from reference TRBV7-2 and TRBJ2-5, reads GAGVSQSPSNKVTEKGKDVELRCDPISGHTALYWYRQSLGQGLEFLIYFQGNSAPDKSGLPSDRFSAERTGGSVSTLTIQRTQQEDSAVYLCASSSDTQETQHFGPGTRLLVL.

The gene calls are TRBV3-1 and TRBJ1-5; no definite D call. The germline gives CDR1 LGHDT, CDR2 YNNKEL (reference sequence). The CDR3 extends over 15 amino acids. Trimming took off 1 base at V and 2 bases at J, with 9 bases between the two ends. In DNA, the CDR3 is TGTGCCAGCAGCCAAGGTAGGCAGGGCAATCAGCCCCAGCATTTT. This encodes CASSQGRQGNQPQHF.

This chain's CDR3 is CAITAGTGLYEQFF. CDR3 nucleotide sequence: TGTGCCATCACCGCCGGGACAGGACTCTACGAGCAGTTCTTC. The chain couples TRBV10-3 to TRBJ2-1, with 8 positions matching TRBD1. CDR3 length: 14 residues. Germline CDR1 and CDR2: ENHRY and SYGVKD. V gave up 7 bases and J gave up 10 bases; unmatched junction bases: 12.

This clonotype appeared once. This may be a read error: a much more frequent sequence differs by one nucleotide. V gene TRBV11-2 combines with J gene TRBJ1-2; D may be TRBD1 (5 bases). CDR1 and CDR2 from the germline V gene are SGHAT and FQNNGV. V lost 5 bases and J lost 6, with 22 bases in between. The CDR3 sequence is 16 residues long. In DNA form, the CDR3 reads TGTGCCAGCAGCCCGATATCAGGCTGGACACACCATGGCTACACCTTC. This encodes CASSPISGWTHHGYTF. The entire variable domain, with the rest obtained from reference TRBV11-2 and TRBJ1-2, is as follows: EAGVAQSPRYKIIEKRQSVAFWCNPISGHATLYWYQQILGQGPKLLIQFQNNGVVDDSQLPKDRFSAERLKGVDSTLKIQPAKLEDSAVYLCASSPISGWTHHGYTFGSGTRLTVV.

To note about this clonotype: An end of the junction does not agree with germline; a read error may underlie this. The rearrangement uses TRBV2 and TRBJ2-4; a weak D match, TRBD1 (5 bases). Germline CDR1 is SNHLY and CDR2 is FYNNEI. The CDR3 totals 14 residues. CDR3 sequence reads: CVSRPTVAKNIQYF. CDR3 sequence (DNA): TGTGTCAGCAGACCGACAGTAGCCAAAAACATTCAGTACTTC.